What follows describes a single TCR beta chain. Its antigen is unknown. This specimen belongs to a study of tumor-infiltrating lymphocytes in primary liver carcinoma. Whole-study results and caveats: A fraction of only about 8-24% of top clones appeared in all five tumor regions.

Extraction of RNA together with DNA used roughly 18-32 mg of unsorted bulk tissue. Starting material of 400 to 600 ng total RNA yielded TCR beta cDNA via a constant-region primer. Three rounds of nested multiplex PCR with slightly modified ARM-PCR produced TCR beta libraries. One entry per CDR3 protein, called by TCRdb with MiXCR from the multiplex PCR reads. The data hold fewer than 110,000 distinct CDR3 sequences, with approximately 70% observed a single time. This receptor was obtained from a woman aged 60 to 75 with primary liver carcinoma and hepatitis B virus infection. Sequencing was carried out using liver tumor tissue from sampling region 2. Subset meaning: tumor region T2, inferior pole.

CDR3 amino acids: CASSLGQYQPQHF. In DNA, the CDR3 is TGTGCCAGCAGCTTAGGCCAGTACCAGCCCCAGCATTTT. The V gene is TRBV11-2, the J gene TRBJ1-5; D ambiguous. This CDR3 has 13 residues. Germline values: CDR1 SGHAT, CDR2 FQNNGV. Trimming left V 1 base short and J 7 bases short, with 8 bases between.